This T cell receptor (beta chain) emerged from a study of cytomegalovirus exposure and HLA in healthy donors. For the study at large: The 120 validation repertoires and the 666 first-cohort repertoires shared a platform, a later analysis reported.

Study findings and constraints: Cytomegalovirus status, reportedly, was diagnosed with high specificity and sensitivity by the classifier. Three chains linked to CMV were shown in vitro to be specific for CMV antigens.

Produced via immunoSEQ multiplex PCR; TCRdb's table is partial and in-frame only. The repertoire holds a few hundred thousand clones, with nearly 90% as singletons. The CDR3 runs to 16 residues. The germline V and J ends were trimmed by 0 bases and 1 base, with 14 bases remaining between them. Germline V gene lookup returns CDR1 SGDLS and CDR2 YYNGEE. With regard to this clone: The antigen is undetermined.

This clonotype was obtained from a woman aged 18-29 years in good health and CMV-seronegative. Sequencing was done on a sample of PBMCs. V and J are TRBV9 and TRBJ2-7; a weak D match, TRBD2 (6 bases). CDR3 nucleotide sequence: TGTGCCAGCAGCGTAGGCCCCAGGGACTCGTCCTACGAGCAGTACTTC. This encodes CASSVGPRDSSYEQYF.